This T cell receptor beta chain was documented in a study of regulatory T cells in long-lasting Graves disease (dated by TCRdb to the early 2020s). Background on the whole study: Patients with newly diagnosed Graves' disease had been on antithyroid drugs for under 3 months. A total of some 33 samples were covered by TCR sequencing, comprising approximately 13 persistent and 20 or so newly diagnosed Graves' disease patients. Patients with persistent Graves' disease were compared with patients with newly diagnosed Graves' disease using TCR sequencing and RNA sequencing of peripheral blood. The study was conducted in China and was registered as a clinical trial. Overall study outcomes, separate from this receptor: More public clonotypes were shared among persistent patients (about 2,800) than among newly diagnosed patients (966). As a limitation, the authors acknowledged that the small sample size may reduce accuracy. Peripheral blood alone was examined, since thyroid tissue, which constituted the primary lesion, could not be accessed. TRBV28, TRBJ1-2 and TRBJ2-5 were preferentially used in persistent disease, while TRBV20-1 and TRBJ2-1 were favored in newly diagnosed disease. Only the TCR beta chain was sequenced and analyzed. Persistent Graves' disease patients showed lower TCR Shannon entropy and fewer highly expanded clones than newly diagnosed patients, suggesting clonal expansion.

Reading the label with the study, this specimen's time point is: newly diagnosed GD, antithyroid drugs for less than 3 months. For both TCR sequencing and RNA sequencing, RNA was extracted from PBMCs in TRIzol. The diagnosis of Graves' disease was made according to American Thyroid Association guidelines. Recruitment of patients was carried out at an endocrinology department in Xi'an, China. Each patient gave approximately 10 milliliters of peripheral blood, collected in an EDTA anticoagulant tube. Ficoll Paque Plus density gradient separation was used to isolate PBMCs, and no further T cell sorting was done. An Agilent 2100 Bioanalyzer and agarose gel were used to check RNA quality, and a NanoDrop 2000 was used to measure RNA concentration. Including the terminal cysteine and phenylalanine, the CDR3 comprises 12 residues. Just the 36-base CDR3 DNA is kept, in frame starting at base 1. CDR1 and CDR2, looked up from the germline V gene, are MNHNS and SASEGT. The V and J ends are trimmed by 3 bases and 3 bases, leaving 5 bases between them.

This clonotype was found a few times. What this receptor recognizes is not known. No qualities accompany the bases; no much larger clone lies one base away. Library prep was done by multiplex PCR. The sequencer listed for this sample is Illumina HiSeq 4000. To build TCR beta libraries, CDR3 regions were amplified by Arm-PCR using iRepertoire HTBI primers. Before sequencing, the PCR products underwent gel purification. As for the authors' bioinformatics: Gene usage analysis of CDR3 amino acid clonotypes used the approximately 62 TRBV and 11 to 15 TRBJ segments found across samples. COPE and FqMerger were used to merge filtered high-quality paired reads into contigs. BLAST was used to align contigs to IMGT TRBV, TRBD and TRBJ reference genes, with CDR3 defined following IMGT. Highly expanded clones were defined as clonotypes with a frequency above 0.1%. Shannon entropy was used to measure repertoire diversity, and the Gini coefficient was used to measure V-J evenness. A clonotype found in more than one individual was treated as public. TCRdb took the public reads, trimmed them with fastp at Q25, ran MiXCR for clone calling and kept in-frame beta chains. All rows with the same CDR3 protein become a single entry with the most common DNA and genes. The V and J calls here are based on TCRdb, not the publication. The sample has 350,000 to 500,000 distinct CDR3 sequences on record, 11% to 15% of them singletons. The ten top clones hold under 20% of the sample.

The same specimen was also included in a second study, on T cells in Graves' hyperthyroidism and ophthalmopathy. As noted in the second study: Stable Graves' hyperthyroidism was defined as the absence of progression to ophthalmopathy over 18 months of follow-up. Hyperthyroidism patients were newly diagnosed, with disease duration under 2 months, and aged 18 to 65 years. The study excluded patients with uncontrolled infections, other autoimmune diseases, pregnancy or lactation. Diagnoses relied on clinical symptoms, serum thyroxine and TRAb, thyroid ultrasound and orbital computed tomography. For the first round of RT-PCR on the TCR CDR3, the HTBI primer set was used together with the Qiagen OneStep RT-PCR kit. Blood samples also contained most of the expanded thyroid clonotypes (frequency above 0.001), which suggests that blood repertoires may reflect thyroid immune responses. A 13 V-J signature model separated ophthalmopathy from stable hyperthyroidism, with approximately 87% sensitivity and 81% to 83% specificity in cross-validation and 80%/75% in testing. In validation, progression to ophthalmopathy was predicted by the model with roughly 71% sensitivity and under 85% specificity, a median of about 6 months before onset. TCR V-J signatures able to tell the groups apart were searched for in a discovery cohort of around 95 patients, of whom 43 had Graves' ophthalmopathy and under 65 had stable Graves' hyperthyroidism. Prospective prediction of ophthalmopathy was tested in an independent validation cohort consisting of 18 to 20 hyperthyroidism patients and around 16 patients who later progressed to ophthalmopathy. For training and testing, the 95 to 100 patients in the discovery cohort were randomly divided in a 7:3 ratio. In addition, the study compared T-cell repertoires in thyroid tissue and in blood from roughly 6 Graves' hyperthyroidism patients. Once sampling was done, hyperthyroidism patients were given methimazole at a starting dose of 30 mg daily, whereas ophthalmopathy patients were given high-dose intravenous methylprednisolone. Libraries were constructed in a second round of multiplex PCR, after which size selection and purification were performed. Paired-end sequencing of the libraries was performed with 100 bp reads on an Illumina HiSeq2000. Raw data were processed with SOAPnuke, discarding reads with adapters, uncalled bases, mean Phred below 15, or no exact constant-primer or identifier match. COPE v1.2.5 was used to merge high-quality paired reads, and clonotypes were defined as unique nucleotide sequences. MiTCR v1.1 was used to align the clonotypes against IMGT TRBV, TRBD and TRBJ reference segments. Analysis was restricted to V-J combinations with a frequency above 0.0001, which covered 99.2% of repertoires. The TCS score was defined as F50 (clonal expansion) divided by E x V (chaos), with BLOSUM62-based TCRdist calculated between CDR3 peptides within each V-J. Welch's t-statistics and random forest reduced 450 to 600 V-J features to 13, which were used in a naive Bayes classifier (R e1071). No statistical method was used to fix the sample size in advance, and group allocation was not hidden from the investigators. The paper reports TCR Vbeta CDR3 sequencing of some 140 peripheral blood samples: approximately 41 ophthalmopathy, under 80 hyperthyroidism and around 17 progressor patients.

The source is a woman in her 50s with Graves disease. Donor details come from another sample of the same person, matched by shared clones. Sequences were derived from peripheral blood mononuclear cells (PBMCs), sampled at new diagnosis, from a patient treated with antithyroid drugs. This chain is built from TRBV6-1 and TRBJ1-1, with the D gene uncertain. CDR3 region: CASSESYTEAFF. The sequence in DNA is TGTGCCAGCAGTGAGAGTTACACTGAAGCTTTCTTT.